What follows are 8 T cell receptor beta chains derived from one specimen sequenced in a study of CD8 T cells in ankylosing spondylitis. TCRdb called the 5' RACE reads again in MiXCR, with one record for every CDR3 protein. The sample lists 200,000 to 250,000 distinct CDR3 sequences, around 8% occurring once. Sequenced input: blood, either unsorted or a sorted T cell fraction (not recorded which). These TCRs come from a female donor with ankylosing spondylitis or in good health (not recorded which).

This clonotype was recorded many times. This chain joins TRBV29-1 and TRBJ2-7; D possibly matches TRBD1 or TRBD2 (5 bases each). The length of the CDR3 is 13 residues. CDR1 SQVTM and CDR2 ANQGSEA come from the germline V gene. Deletions cut 4 bases from V and 5 bases from J, with 15 bases between. The CDR3, as DNA: TGCAGCGTTGGCCCCTCAGGGAGCCACGAGCAGTACTTC. Translated: CSVGPSGSHEQYF.

The table lists this clonotype with many counts. J is TRBJ2-7 and V is TRBV3-1, with 7 nucleotides matching TRBD2. Germline loops: CDR1 LGHDT, CDR2 YNNKEL (reference sequence). The J segment lost 7 bases and the V segment lost 2 bases, leaving 11 bases of the junction unmatched. CDR3 length: 15 amino acids. The CDR3 spells CASSQNSGKIREQYF. DNA for the CDR3: TGTGCCAGCAGCCAAAACAGCGGGAAGATCCGGGAGCAGTACTTC.

The table lists this clonotype with a few counts. The V and J genes are TRBV7-2 and TRBJ2-1; D is perhaps TRBD2 (6 bases). The germline CDR1 and CDR2 sequences are SGHTA and FQGNSA. Trimming left V 5 bases short and J 1 base short, with 18 bases between. The CDR3 consists of 17 residues. CDR3 nucleotide sequence: TGTGCCAGCAGCCCCCGGACTCCTGGGGGGTCCTACAATGAGCAGTTCTTC. It is translated as CASSPRTPGGSYNEQFF.

This clonotype was found many times. V gene TRBV9 combines with J gene TRBJ2-7, with TRBD2 matching over 12 bases. The junction had 12 bases not matched to a gene; V was cut back by 4 bases and J by 7 bases. The CDR3 is 16 amino acids. The germline V gene has CDR1 SGDLS and CDR2 YYNGEE. The CDR3 DNA reads TGTGCCAGCAGCTTGACTAGCGGGAGCTCCCTCGGAGAGCAGTACTTC. This translates into CASSLTSGSSLGEQYF.

This clonotype was recorded at least ten times. An end of the junction differs from the germline gene, which may be a read error. This chain connects TRBV6-6 to TRBJ2-7, with 10 bases matching TRBD1. Per germline, CDR1 MNHNY and CDR2 SVGAGI (reference sequence). The length of the CDR3 is 13 residues. The CDR3 nucleotides are TGTGCCAGCAGTTCCTTCTTGCGGGACAGGGGATCCTTC. This gives the protein CASSSFLRDRGSF.

The V gene is TRBV15, the J gene TRBJ2-7; weak D call: TRBD2 (7 bases). Trimming stripped 0 bases from V and 5 bases from J, with 14 bases between. There are 15 residues in the CDR3. Germline CDR1 LNHNV, CDR2 YYDKDF (reference sequence). The CDR3 protein is CATSREGGLIHEQYF. CDR3 DNA sequence: TGTGCCACCAGCAGAGAGGGGGGGCTGATACACGAGCAGTACTTC.

The table lists this clonotype with many counts. The chain joins TRBV5-1 to TRBJ1-2; D is undetermined. The germline CDR1 and CDR2 sequences are SGHRS and YFSETQ. Trimming took 0 bases from V and 8 from J, leaving 20 bases between them. CDR3 length: 16 residues. The CDR3 nucleotides are TGCGCCAGCAGCTTGGAACCGGACGGTATGGCAGACGGCTACACCTTC. Its translation is CASSLEPDGMADGYTF.

Details on this clonotype: A much larger clone lies a single base off, so this may be a read error. The chain couples TRBV6-5 to TRBJ1-1; 9 bases align to TRBD1. The CDR3 consists of 16 residues. The germline V gene encodes CDR1 MNHEY and CDR2 SVGAGI. The CDR3 region is CASSTYRGPMNTAAFF. The DNA of the CDR3 is TGTGCCAGCAGTACTTACAGGGGGCCAATGAACACTGCAGCTTTCTTT.